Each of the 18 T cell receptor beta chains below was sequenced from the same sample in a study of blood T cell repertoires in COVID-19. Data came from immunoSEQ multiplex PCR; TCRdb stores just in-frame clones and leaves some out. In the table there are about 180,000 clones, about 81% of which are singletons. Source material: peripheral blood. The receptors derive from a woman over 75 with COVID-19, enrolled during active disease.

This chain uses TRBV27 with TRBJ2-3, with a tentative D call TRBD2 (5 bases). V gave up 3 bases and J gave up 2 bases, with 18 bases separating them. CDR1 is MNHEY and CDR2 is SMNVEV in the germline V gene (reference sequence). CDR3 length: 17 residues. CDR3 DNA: TGTGCCAGCAGTTTTGAGGGAGAGGAGGATTACACAGATACGCAGTATTTT. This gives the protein CASSFEGEEDYTDTQYF.

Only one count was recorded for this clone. In DNA form, the CDR3 reads TGTGCCAGCAGCTTAGACAGAAACACCATATATTTT. It specifies CASSLDRNTIYF. This chain links TRBV7-2 with TRBJ1-3; D is ambiguous. Germline V CDR1 and CDR2: SGHTA, FQGNSA. V lost 1 base to trimming and J lost 5 bases, with 3 bases between them. The CDR3 contains 12 residues. The full variable domain, rest sourced from reference TRBV7-2 and TRBJ1-3, is GAGVSQSPSNKVTEKGKDVELRCDPISGHTALYWYRQSLGQGLEFLIYFQGNSAPDKSGLPSDRFSAERTGGSVSTLTIQRTQQEDSAVYLCASSLDRNTIYFGEGSWLTVV.

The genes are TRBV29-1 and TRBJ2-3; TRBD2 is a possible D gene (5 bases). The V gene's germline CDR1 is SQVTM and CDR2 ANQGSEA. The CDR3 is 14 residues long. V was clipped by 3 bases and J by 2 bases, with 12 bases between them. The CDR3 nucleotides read TGCAGCGTTGAGCTAGCCGTGAACACAGATACGCAGTATTTT. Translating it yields CSVELAVNTDTQYF.

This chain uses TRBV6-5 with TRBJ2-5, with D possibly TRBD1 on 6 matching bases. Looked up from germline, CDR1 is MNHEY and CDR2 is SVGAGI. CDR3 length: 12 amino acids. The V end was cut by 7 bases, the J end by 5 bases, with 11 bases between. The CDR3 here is CASTGAGETQYF. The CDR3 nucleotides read TGTGCCAGCACAGGGGCCGGGGAGACCCAGTACTTC.

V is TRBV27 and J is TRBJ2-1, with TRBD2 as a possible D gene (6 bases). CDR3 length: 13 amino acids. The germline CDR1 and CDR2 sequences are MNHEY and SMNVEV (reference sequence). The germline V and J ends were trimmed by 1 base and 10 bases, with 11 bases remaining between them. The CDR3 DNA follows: TGTGCCAGCAGTTTATTCCGGCTAGCGGAGCAGTTCTTC. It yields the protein CASSLFRLAEQFF.

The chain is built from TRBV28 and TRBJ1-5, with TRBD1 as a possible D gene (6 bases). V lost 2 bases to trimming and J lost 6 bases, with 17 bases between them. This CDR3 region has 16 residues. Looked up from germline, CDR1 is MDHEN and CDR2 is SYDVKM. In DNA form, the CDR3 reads TGTGCCAGCAGTTTAAGGTCCACAGGGAAGAGTCAGCCCCAGCATTTT. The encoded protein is CASSLRSTGKSQPQHF. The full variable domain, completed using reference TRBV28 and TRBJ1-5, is DVKVTQSSRYLVKRTGEKVFLECVQDMDHENMFWYRQDPGLGLRLIYFSYDVKMKEKGDIPEGYSVSREKKERFSLILESASTNQTSMYLCASSLRSTGKSQPQHFGDGTRLSIL.

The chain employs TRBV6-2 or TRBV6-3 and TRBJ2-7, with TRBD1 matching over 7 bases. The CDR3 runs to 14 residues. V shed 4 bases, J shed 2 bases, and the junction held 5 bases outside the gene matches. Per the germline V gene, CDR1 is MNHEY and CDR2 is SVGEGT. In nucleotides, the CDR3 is TGTGCCAGCAGTTCCGGGACAGCCGCCTACGAGCAGTACTTC. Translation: CASSSGTAAYEQYF.

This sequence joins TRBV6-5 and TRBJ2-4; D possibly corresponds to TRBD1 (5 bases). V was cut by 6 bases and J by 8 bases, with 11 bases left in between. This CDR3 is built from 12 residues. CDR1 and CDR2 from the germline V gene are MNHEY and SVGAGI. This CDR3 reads CASSLEGDIQYF. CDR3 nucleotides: TGTGCCAGCAGCCTTGAAGGGGACATTCAGTACTTC.

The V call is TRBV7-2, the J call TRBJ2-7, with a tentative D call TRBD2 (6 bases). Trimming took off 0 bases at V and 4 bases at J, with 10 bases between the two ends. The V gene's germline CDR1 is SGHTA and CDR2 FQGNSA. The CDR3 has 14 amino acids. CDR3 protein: CASSLAQAGYEQYF. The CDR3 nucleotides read TGTGCCAGCAGCTTAGCTCAAGCGGGTTACGAGCAGTACTTC.

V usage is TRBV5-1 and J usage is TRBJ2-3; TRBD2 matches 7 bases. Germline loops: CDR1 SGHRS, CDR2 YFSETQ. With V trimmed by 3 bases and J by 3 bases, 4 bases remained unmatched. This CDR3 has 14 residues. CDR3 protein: CASSSQGGTDTQYF. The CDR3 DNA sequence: TGCGCCAGCAGCTCCCAGGGAGGGACAGATACGCAGTATTTT.

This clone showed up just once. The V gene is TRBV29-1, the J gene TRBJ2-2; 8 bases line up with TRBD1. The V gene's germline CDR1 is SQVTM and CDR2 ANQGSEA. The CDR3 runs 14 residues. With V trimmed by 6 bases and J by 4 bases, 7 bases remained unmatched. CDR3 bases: TGCAGCGTCACAGGGGGACGGGGCACCGGGGAGCTGTTTTTT. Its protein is CSVTGGRGTGELFF.

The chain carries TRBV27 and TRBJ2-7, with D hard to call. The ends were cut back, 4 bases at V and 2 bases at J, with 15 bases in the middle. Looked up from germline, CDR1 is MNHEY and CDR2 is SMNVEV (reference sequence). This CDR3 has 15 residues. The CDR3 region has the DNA TGTGCCAGCAGTTCCGGCCGGGTACTCCCCTACGAGCAGTACTTC. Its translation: CASSSGRVLPYEQYF.

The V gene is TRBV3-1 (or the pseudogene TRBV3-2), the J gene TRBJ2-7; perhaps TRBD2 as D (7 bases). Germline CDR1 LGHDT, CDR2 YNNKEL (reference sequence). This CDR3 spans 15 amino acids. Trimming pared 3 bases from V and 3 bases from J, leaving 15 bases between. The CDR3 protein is CASSHPGGGNYEQYF. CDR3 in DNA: TGTGCCAGCAGCCATCCGGGGGGCGGTAACTACGAGCAGTACTTC.

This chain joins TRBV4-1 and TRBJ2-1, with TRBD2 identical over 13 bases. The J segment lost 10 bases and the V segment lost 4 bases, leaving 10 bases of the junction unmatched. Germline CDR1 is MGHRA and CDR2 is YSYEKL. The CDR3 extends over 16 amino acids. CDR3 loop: CASSLYPGLAGQEQFF. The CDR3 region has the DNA TGCGCCAGCAGCCTATACCCGGGACTAGCGGGACAAGAGCAGTTCTTC.

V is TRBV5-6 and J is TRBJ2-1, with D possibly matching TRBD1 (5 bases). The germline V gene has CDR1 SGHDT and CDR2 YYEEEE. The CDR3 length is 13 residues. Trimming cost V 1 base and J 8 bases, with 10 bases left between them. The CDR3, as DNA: TGTGCCAGCAGCTTGTTAGGGGCGGATGAGCAGTTCTTC. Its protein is CASSLLGADEQFF.

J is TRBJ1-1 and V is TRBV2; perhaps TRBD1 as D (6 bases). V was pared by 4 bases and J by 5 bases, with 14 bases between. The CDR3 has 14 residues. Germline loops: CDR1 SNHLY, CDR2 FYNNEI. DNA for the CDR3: TGTGCCAGCAGTGCATCGGCAGGGGAAACTGAAGCTTTCTTT. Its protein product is CASSASAGETEAFF.

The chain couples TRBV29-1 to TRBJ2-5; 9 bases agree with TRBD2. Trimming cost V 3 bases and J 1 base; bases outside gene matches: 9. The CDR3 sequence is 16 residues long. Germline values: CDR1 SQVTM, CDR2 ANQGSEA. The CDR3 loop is CSVDGWKRGAQETQYF. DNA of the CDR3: TGCAGCGTTGATGGGTGGAAGCGGGGGGCCCAAGAGACCCAGTACTTC.

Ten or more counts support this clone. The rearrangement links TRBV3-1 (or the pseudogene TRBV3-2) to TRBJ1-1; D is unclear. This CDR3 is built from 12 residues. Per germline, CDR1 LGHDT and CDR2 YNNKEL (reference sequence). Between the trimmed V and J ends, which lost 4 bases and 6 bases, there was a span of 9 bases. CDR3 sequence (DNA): TGTGCCAGCAGCCGAGGGAGGTCTGAAGCTTTCTTT. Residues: CASSRGRSEAFF.